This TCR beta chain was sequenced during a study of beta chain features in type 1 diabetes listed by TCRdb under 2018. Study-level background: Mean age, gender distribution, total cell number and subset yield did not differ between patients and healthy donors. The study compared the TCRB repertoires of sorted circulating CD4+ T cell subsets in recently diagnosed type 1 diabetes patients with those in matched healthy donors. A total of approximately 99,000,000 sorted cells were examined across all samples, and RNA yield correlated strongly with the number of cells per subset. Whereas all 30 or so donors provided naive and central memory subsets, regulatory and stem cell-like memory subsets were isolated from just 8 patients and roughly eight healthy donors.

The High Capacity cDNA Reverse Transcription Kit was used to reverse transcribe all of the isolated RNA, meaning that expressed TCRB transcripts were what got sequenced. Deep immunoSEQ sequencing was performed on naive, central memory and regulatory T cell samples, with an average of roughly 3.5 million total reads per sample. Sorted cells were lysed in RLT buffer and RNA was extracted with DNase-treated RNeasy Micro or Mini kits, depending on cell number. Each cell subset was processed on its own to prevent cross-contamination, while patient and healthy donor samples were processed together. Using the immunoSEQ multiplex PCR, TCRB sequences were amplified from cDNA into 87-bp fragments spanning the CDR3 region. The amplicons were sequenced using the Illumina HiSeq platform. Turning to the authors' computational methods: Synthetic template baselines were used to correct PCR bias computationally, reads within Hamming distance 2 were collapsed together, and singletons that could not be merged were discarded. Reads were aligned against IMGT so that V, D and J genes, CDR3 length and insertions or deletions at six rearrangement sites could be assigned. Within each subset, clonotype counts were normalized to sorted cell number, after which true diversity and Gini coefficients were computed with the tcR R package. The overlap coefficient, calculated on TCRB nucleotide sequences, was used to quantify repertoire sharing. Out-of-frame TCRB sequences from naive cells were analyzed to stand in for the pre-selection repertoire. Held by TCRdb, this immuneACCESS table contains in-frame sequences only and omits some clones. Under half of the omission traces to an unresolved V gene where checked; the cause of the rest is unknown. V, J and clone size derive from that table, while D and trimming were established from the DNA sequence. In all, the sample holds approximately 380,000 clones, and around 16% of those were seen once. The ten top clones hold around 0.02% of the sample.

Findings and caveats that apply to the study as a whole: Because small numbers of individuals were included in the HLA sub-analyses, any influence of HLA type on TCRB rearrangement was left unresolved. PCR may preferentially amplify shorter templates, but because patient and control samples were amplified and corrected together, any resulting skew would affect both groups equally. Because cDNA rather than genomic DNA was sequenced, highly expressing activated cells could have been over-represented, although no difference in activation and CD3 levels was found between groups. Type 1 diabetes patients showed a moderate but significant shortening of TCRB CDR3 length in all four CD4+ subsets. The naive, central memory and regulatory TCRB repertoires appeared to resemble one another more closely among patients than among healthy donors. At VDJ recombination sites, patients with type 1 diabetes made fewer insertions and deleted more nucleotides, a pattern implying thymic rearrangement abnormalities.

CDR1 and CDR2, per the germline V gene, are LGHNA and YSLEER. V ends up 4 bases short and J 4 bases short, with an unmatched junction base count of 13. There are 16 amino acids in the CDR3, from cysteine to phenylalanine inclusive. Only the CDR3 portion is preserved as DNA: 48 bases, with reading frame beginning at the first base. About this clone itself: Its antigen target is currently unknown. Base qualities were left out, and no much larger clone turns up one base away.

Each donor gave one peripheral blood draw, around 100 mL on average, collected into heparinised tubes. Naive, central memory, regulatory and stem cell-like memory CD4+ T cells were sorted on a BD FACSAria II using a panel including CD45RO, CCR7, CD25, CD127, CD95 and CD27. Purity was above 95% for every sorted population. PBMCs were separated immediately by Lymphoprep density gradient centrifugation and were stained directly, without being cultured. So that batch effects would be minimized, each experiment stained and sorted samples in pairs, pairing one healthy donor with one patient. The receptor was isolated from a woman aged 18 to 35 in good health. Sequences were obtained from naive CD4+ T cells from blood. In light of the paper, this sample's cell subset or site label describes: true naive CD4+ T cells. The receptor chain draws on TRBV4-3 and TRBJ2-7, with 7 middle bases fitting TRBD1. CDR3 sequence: CASSRISGTVSYEQYF. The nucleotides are TGCGCCAGCAGCCGCATCAGTGGGACAGTTAGTTACGAGCAGTACTTC.